This is a list of T cell receptor beta chains from one sample in a study of somatic mutations in cytotoxic T cells in rheumatoid arthritis. Generated by immunoSEQ multiplex PCR, the TCRdb table keeps only in-frame clones and is missing some. The data contain about 17,000 clones, roughly 80% of them seen just once; the ten biggest clones take up around 5%. Input material: CD8+ T cells sorted from blood. These receptors originate from an adult with rheumatoid arthritis. CDR3s include the opening cysteine and the closing phenylalanine or tryptophan. D genes are given only for firm matches. Clone sizes are given selectively: once, few, many, or a class where the clone is expanded.

d_gene	v_gene	j_gene	abundance	CDR3nt	CDR3aa
.	TRBV7-9	TRBJ1-3	.	TGTGCCAGCAGCTTAGAAGGGCGAAACTCTGGAAACACCATATATTTT	CASSLEGRNSGNTIYF
.	TRBV7-8	TRBJ1-1	.	TGTGCCAGCAGCTTAGGACAGCTGAACACTGAAGCTTTCTTT	CASSLGQLNTEAFF
.	TRBV6-6	TRBJ1-5	medium-sized	TGTGCCAGCGACGATCTGATCGGCAATCAGCCCCAGCATTTT	CASDDLIGNQPQHF
TRBD1	TRBV2	TRBJ1-1	.	TGTGCCAGCGAGAGGGACAGCCTTCAAGCTTTCTTT	CASERDSLQAFF
TRBD2	TRBV7-9	TRBJ2-1	.	TGTGCCAGCAGTAGCGGGGGGGCAGGAGAGCAGTTCTTC	CASSSGGAGEQFF
.	TRBV27	TRBJ2-7	.	TGTGCCAGCAGTTATTCCGAAGCCTACGAGCAGTACTTC	CASSYSEAYEQYF
TRBD1	TRBV29-1	TRBJ1-2	.	TGCAGCGTTGAGTGGTTTCGGGACAGGGCAGGGGGTAACTATGGCTACACCTTC	CSVEWFRDRAGGNYGYTF
.	TRBV13	TRBJ2-5	.	TGTGCCAGCAGCCCTCTAAGAGAGACCCAGTACTTC	CASSPLRETQYF
TRBD1	TRBV5-1	TRBJ2-1	.	TGCGCCAGCAGCTTCCGGGACAGACTCTACAATGAGCAGTTCTTC	CASSFRDRLYNEQFF
TRBD2	TRBV2	TRBJ2-5	.	TGTGCCAGCAGCCCTAGCGGGGGGGTAGGGGAAGAGACCCAGTACTTC	CASSPSGGVGEETQYF
.	TRBV15	TRBJ2-7	few	TGTGCCACCAGCAGAGTTGCGGGGCTGGAAGCGCAGTACTTC	CATSRVAGLEAQYF
.	TRBV5-6	TRBJ2-2	few	TGTGCCAGCAACGAGGGGGCCGGGGAGCTGTTTTTT	CASNEGAGELFF
.	TRBV10-3	TRBJ1-4	.	TGTGCCATCAGTGAGTCAGGGGGGAGTCGGGAAAAACTGTTTTTT	CAISESGGSREKLFF
.	TRBV21-1	TRBJ1-5	.	TGTGCCAGCAGCAAACCGGCGCGCGTGGATCAGCCCCAGCATTTT	CASSKPARVDQPQHF
TRBD2	TRBV28	TRBJ2-5	few	TGTGCCAGCAGTTTAGGTCTGACTGGCGGGGGGTCTGGCGGGACCCAGTACTTC	CASSLGLTGGGSGGTQYF
TRBD1	TRBV6-1	TRBJ1-6	.	TGTGCCAGCGCCCTGGGGACAGGGAACAATTCACCCCTCCACTTT	CASALGTGNNSPLHF
TRBD1	TRBV9	TRBJ1-1	.	TGTGCCAGCAGCAGCCGGGACAGGGTACCCACTGAAGCTTTCTTT	CASSSRDRVPTEAFF
.	TRBV12-5	TRBJ2-7	few	TGTGCTAGTGGTGTCAGGAAGGGTACCTACGAGCAGTACTTC	CASGVRKGTYEQYF
TRBD2	TRBV12-5	TRBJ2-7	few	TGTGCTAGTGGTACTGGGACTCTAGCGGGGAGAATCTACGAGCAGTACTTC	CASGTGTLAGRIYEQYF
TRBD1	TRBV4-1	TRBJ2-1	.	TGCGCCAGCAGCCAAGATATTCGGGACAGGGGGATCTACAATGAGCAGTTCTTC	CASSQDIRDRGIYNEQFF
TRBD1	TRBV7-9	TRBJ1-5	.	TGTGCCAGCAGCTCCCTACGACAGGGCGGCAATCAGCCCCAGCATTTT	CASSSLRQGGNQPQHF
.	TRBV29-1	TRBJ1-2	.	TGCAGCGCTGGTGTAGGGGGTGGTGGCTACACCTTC	CSAGVGGGGYTF
.	TRBV9	TRBJ1-2	.	TGTGCCAGCAGCGGAGGGATGGGTACTAACTATGGCTACACCTTC	CASSGGMGTNYGYTF
TRBD2	TRBV9	TRBJ2-2	.	TGTGCCAGCAGCGCAGAGGGACTACCTCTGGGGGAGCTGTTTTTT	CASSAEGLPLGELFF
.	TRBV11-2	TRBJ2-5	.	TGTGCCAGCAGTATCCAGGGGGAGACCCAGTACTTC	CASSIQGETQYF
.	TRBV4-1	TRBJ2-1	.	TGCGCCAGCAGCGAGGACAAGAGCTCCTACAATGAGCAGTTCTTC	CASSEDKSSYNEQFF
.	TRBV27	TRBJ2-1	.	TGTGCCAGCAGTTTGGGGGGGGCACACAGTACCAATGAGCAGTTCTTC	CASSLGGAHSTNEQFF
TRBD1	TRBV27	TRBJ1-4	once	TGTGCCAGCAGTTCGCAGAACGACAGGGCTGAAAAACTGTTTTTT	CASSSQNDRAEKLFF